This T cell receptor beta chain was identified in a study of blood T cell repertoires in COVID-19. The table came from immunoSEQ multiplex PCR; TCRdb's copy has only in-frame clones and leaves some out. The sample yields a few hundred thousand clones, approximately 86% seen once. The CDR3 has 16 amino acids. Germline-derived CDR1 and CDR2 are WNHNN and SYGVQD (reference sequence). Trimming cost V 3 bases and J 1 base; bases outside gene matches: 5. The gene calls are TRBV10-1 and TRBJ2-7; 11 bases match TRBD1. This receptor was taken from a man aged 60 to 69 with acute or convalescent COVID-19. The sample was peripheral blood. CDR3 in DNA: TGCGCCAGCAGTGATTCCCGGGACAGGGGGTCCTACGAGCAGTACTTC. Protein: CASSDSRDRGSYEQYF.